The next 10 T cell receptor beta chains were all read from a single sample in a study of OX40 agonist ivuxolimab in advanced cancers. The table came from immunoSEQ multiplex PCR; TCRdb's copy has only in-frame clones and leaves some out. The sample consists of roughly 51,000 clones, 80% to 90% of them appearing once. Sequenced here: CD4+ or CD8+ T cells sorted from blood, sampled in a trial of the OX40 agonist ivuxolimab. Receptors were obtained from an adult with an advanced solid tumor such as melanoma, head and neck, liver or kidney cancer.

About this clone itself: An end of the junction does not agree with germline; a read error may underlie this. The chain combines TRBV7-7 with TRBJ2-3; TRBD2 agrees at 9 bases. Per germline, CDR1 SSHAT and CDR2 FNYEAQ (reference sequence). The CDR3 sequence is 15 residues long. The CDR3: CASSPGLAVPDTQYF. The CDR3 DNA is TGTGCTAGCAGCCCGGGACTAGCTGTCCCAGATACGCAGTATTTT.

In nucleotides, the CDR3 is TGTGCCAGCATTCAGGGGGGCTCCCGGACTGAAGCTTTCTTT. It encodes CASIQGGSRTEAFF. The gene calls are TRBV6-6 and TRBJ1-1, with 7 positions matching TRBD1. CDR1 is MNHNY and CDR2 is SVGAGI in the germline V gene (reference sequence). CDR3 length equals 14 residues. V dropped 7 bases and J dropped 5; count of bases not matched to a gene: 10.

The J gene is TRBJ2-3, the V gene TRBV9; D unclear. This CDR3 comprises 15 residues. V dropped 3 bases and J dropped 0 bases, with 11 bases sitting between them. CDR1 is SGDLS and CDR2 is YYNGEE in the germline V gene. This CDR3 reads CASSALGLSTDTQYF. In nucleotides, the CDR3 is TGTGCCAGCAGCGCCCTCGGGCTCAGCACAGATACGCAGTATTTT.

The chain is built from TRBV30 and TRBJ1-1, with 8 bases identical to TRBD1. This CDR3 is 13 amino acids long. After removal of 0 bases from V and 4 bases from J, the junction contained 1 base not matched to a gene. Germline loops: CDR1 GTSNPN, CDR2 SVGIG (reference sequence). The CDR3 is CAWSVTGGTEAFF. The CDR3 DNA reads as TGTGCCTGGAGTGTTACAGGGGGCACTGAAGCTTTCTTT.

The CDR3 is CAIRGTLGEQNTEAFF. Here the CDR3 DNA reads TGTGCCATCAGGGGGACCCTCGGGGAACAGAACACTGAAGCTTTCTTT. This chain uses TRBV10-3 with TRBJ1-1; TRBD1 is a possible D gene (5 bases). The CDR3 runs to 16 residues. CDR1 and CDR2 from the germline V gene are ENHRY and SYGVKD. The V end was cut by 6 bases, the J end by 1 base, with 18 bases between.

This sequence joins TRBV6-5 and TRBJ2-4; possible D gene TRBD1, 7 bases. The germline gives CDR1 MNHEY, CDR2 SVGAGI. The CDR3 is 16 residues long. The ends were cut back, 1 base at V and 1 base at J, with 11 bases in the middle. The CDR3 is CASSYFAGGAKNIQYF. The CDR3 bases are TGTGCCAGCAGTTACTTCGCAGGGGGGGCCAAAAACATTCAGTACTTC.

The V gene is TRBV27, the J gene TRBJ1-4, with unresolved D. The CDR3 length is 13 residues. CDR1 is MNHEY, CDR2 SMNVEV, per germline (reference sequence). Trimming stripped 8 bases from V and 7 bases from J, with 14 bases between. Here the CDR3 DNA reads TGTGCCAGCTCCCAGAGACGAGGTGAAAAACTGTTTTTT. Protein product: CASSQRRGEKLFF.

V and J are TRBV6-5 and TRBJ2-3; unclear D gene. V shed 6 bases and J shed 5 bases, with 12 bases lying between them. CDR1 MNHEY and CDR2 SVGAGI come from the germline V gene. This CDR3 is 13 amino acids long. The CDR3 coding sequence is TGTGCCAGCAGCACCCCTAACCGAGATACGCAGTATTTT. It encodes CASSTPNRDTQYF.

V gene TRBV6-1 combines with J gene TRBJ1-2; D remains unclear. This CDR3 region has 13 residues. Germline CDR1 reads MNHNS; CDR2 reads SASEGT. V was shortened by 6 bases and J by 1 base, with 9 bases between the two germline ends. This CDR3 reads CASSQDGNYGYTF. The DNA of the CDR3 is TGTGCCAGCAGCCAGGACGGTAACTATGGCTACACCTTC.

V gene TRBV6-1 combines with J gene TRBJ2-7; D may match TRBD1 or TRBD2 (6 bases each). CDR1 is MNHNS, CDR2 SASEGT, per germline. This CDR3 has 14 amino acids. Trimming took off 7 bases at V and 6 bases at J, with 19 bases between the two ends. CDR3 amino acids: CASMRGAKGGEQYF. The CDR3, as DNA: TGTGCCAGCATGAGGGGGGCAAAAGGGGGCGAGCAGTACTTC.